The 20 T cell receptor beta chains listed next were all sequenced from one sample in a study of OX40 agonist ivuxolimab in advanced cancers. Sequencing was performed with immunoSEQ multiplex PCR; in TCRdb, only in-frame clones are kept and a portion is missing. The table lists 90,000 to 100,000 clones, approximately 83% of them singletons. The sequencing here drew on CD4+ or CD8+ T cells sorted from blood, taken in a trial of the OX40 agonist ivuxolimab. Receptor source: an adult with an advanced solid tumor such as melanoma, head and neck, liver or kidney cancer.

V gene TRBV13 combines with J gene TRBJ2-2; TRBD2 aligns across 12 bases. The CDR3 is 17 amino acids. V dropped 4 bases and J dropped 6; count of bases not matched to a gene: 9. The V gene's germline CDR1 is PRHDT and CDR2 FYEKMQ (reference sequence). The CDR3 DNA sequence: TGTGCCAGCAGCTCCGTTTTTCTAGCGGGGGGGCCCGGGGAGCTGTTTTTT. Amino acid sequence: CASSSVFLAGGPGELFF.

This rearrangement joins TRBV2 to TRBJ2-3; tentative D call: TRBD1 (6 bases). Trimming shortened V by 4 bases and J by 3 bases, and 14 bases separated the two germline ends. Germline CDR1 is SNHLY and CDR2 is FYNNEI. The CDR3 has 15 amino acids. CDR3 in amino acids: CASSGQGLGTDTQYF. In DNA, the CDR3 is TGTGCCAGCAGTGGGCAGGGGCTAGGGACAGATACGCAGTATTTT.

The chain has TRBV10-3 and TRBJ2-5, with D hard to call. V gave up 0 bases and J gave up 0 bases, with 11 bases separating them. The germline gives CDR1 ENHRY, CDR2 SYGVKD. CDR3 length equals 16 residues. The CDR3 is CAISESMSGYQETQYF. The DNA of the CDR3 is TGTGCCATCAGTGAGTCGATGTCGGGTTACCAAGAGACCCAGTACTTC.

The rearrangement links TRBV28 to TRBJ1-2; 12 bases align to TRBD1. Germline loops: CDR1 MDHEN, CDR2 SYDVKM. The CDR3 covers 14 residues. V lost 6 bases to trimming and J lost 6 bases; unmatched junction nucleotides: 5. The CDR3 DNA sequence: TGTGCCAGCAGCGGGACAGGGGGCGCGCATGGCTACACCTTC. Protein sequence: CASSGTGGAHGYTF.

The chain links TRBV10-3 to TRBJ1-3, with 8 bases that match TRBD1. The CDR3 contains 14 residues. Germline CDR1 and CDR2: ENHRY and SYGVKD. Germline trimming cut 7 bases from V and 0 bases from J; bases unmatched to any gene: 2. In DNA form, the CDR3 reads TGTGCCATCAAGGACAGGGACTCTGGAAACACCATATATTTT. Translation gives CAIKDRDSGNTIYF.

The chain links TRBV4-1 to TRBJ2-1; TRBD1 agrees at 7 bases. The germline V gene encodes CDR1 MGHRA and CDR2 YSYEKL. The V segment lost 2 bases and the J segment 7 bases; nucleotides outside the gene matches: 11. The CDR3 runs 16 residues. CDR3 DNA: TGCGCCAGCAGCCAACCGGGGAGAAACAGGGGAAATGAGCAGTTCTTC. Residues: CASSQPGRNRGNEQFF.

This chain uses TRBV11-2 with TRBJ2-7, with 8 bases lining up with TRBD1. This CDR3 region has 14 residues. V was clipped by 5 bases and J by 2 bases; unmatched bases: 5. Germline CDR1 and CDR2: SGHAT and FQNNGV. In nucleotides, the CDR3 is TGTGCCAGCAGCAAAACAGGGGGGCCCTACGAGCAGTACTTC. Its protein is CASSKTGGPYEQYF.

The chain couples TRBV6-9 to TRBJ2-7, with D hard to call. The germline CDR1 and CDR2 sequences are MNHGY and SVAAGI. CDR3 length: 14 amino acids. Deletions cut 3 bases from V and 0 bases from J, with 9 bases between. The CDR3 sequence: CASSYRWSSYEQYF. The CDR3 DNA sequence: TGTGCCAGCAGTTACAGGTGGAGCTCCTACGAGCAGTACTTC.

Here the CDR3 reads CASSPSRRGAGNTIYF. CDR3 nucleotide sequence: TGCGCCAGCAGCCCTTCGCGCCGGGGAGCTGGAAACACCATATATTTT. V usage is TRBV5-1 and J usage is TRBJ1-3; D remains unclear. V lost 4 bases and J 2 bases, leaving 16 bases between the germline ends. Germline-derived CDR1 and CDR2 are SGHRS and YFSETQ. This CDR3 spans 16 amino acids.

CDR3 sequence reads: CASSVGTGKMNTEAFF. CDR3 coding DNA: TGTGCCAGCAGTGTTGGGACAGGGAAAATGAACACTGAAGCTTTCTTT. This sequence joins TRBV2 and TRBJ1-1, with 9 bases matching TRBD1. Losses at the gene ends were 4 bases for V and 0 bases for J; bases not matched to a gene: 6. This CDR3 has 16 residues. CDR1 and CDR2 (germline): SNHLY, FYNNEI.

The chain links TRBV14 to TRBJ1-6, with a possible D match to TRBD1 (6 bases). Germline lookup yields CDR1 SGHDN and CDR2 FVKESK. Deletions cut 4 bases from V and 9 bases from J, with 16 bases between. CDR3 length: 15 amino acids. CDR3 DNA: TGTGCCAGCAGCCCTCAACAGGGTTTGGGTTCACCCCTCCACTTT. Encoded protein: CASSPQQGLGSPLHF.

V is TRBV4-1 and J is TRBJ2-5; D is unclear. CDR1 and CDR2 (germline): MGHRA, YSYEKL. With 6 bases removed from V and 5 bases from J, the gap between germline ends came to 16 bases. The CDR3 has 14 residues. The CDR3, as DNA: TGCGCCAGCAGTCAAACCCAGAGGATGGAGACCCAGTACTTC. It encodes CASSQTQRMETQYF.

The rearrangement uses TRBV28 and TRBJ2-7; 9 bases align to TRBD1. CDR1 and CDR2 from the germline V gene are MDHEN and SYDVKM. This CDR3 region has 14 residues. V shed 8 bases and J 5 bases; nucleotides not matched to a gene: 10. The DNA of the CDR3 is TGTGCCAGCCGACCGGGACAGGGTCGCCACGAGCAGTACTTC. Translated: CASRPGQGRHEQYF.

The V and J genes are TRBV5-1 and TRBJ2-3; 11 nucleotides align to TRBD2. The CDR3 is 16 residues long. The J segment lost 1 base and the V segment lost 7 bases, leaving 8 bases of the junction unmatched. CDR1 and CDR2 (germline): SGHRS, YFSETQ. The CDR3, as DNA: TGCGCCAGCGGGCTAGCGGGGGGTTCCCGCACAGATACGCAGTATTTT. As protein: CASGLAGGSRTDTQYF.

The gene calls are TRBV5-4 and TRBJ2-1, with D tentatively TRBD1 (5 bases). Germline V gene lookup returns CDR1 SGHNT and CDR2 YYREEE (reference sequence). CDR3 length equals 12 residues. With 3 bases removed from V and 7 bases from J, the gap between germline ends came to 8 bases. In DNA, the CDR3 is TGTGCCAGCAGCTGGGGCCCGAATGAGCAGTTCTTC. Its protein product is CASSWGPNEQFF. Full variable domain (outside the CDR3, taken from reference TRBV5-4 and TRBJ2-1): ETGVTQSPTHLIKTRGQQVTLRCSSQSGHNTVSWYQQALGQGPQFIFQYYREEENGRGNFPPRFSGLQFPNYSSELNVNALELDDSALYLCASSWGPNEQFFGPGTRLTVL.

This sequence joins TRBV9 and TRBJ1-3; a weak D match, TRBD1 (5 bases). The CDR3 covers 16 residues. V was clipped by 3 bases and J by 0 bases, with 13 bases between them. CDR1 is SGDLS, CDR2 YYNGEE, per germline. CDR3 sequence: CASSAGGFYSGNTIYF. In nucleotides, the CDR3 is TGTGCCAGCAGCGCTGGGGGGTTTTACTCTGGAAACACCATATATTTT. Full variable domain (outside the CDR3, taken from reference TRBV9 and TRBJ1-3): DSGVTQTPKHLITATGQRVTLRCSPRSGDLSVYWYQQSLDQGLQFLIQYYNGEERAKGNILERFSAQQFPDLHSELNLSSLELGDSALYFCASSAGGFYSGNTIYFGEGSWLTVV.

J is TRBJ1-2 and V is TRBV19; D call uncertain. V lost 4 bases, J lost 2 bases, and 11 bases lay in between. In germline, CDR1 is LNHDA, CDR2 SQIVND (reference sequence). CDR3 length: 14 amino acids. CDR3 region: CASSRTGPNYGYTF. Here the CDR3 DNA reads TGTGCCAGTAGTAGGACTGGCCCCAACTATGGCTACACCTTC.

This chain's CDR3 is CASSGLAGGPWEQYF. CDR3 nucleotides: TGTGCCAGCTCAGGACTAGCGGGAGGGCCGTGGGAGCAGTACTTC. This sequence joins TRBV18 and TRBJ2-7; TRBD2 aligns across 15 bases. The V segment lost 5 bases and the J segment 7 bases; nucleotides outside the gene matches: 6. The CDR3 is 15 residues long. Germline CDR1 KGHSH, CDR2 LQKENI.

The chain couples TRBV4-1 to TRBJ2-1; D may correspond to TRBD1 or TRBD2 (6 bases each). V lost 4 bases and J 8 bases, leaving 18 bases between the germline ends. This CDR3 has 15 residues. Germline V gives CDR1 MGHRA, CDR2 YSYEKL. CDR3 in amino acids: CASSRWGASGDEQFF. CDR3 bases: TGCGCCAGCAGCCGCTGGGGGGCTTCTGGAGATGAGCAGTTCTTC.

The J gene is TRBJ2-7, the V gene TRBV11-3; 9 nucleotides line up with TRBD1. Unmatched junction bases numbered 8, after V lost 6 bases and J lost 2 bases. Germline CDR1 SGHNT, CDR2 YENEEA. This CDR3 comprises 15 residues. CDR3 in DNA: TGTGCCAGCAGGTCCCCCGGGACAGGGACCTACGAGCAGTACTTC. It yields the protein CASRSPGTGTYEQYF.